These T cell receptor beta chains were read from a single sample in a study of cytomegalovirus exposure and HLA in healthy donors. Generated by immunoSEQ multiplex PCR, the TCRdb table keeps only in-frame clones and is missing some. Among tens of thousands of clones listed, around 83% were seen once. The sequencing sample was made of PBMCs. The receptors here all came from a man aged 30-40 years in good health and CMV-seronegative. CDR3s include the opening cysteine and the closing phenylalanine or tryptophan. A D gene is named only where the DNA matches it firmly. Clone size is given for some rows only: seen once, a few or many times, or a class if the clone is expanded.

V gene	D gene	J gene	clone size	CDR3 length	CDR3 protein	CDR3 DNA
TRBV29-1	.	TRBJ2-1	.	12	CSVVYQGNEQFF	TGCAGCGTTGTATATCAGGGAAATGAGCAGTTCTTC
TRBV29-1	TRBD1	TRBJ2-7	.	15	CSVAQGQGRIREQYF	TGCAGCGTTGCCCAGGGACAGGGCCGAATAAGGGAGCAGTACTTC
TRBV2	.	TRBJ1-1	few	17	CASSEYGPTSAGTEAFF	TGTGCCAGCAGTGAATACGGGCCGACCTCGGCGGGGACTGAAGCTTTCTTT
TRBV7-3	.	TRBJ2-2	.	17	CASSPRARGSESGELFF	TGTGCCAGCAGCCCTAGGGCGAGGGGGTCCGAATCCGGGGAGCTGTTTTTT
TRBV30	.	TRBJ1-2	.	14	CAWLRAGGTVGYTF	TGTGCCTGGCTGAGGGCAGGCGGGACCGTTGGCTACACCTTC
TRBV7-2	.	TRBJ2-7	.	11	CASSSFYEQYF	TGTGCCAGCAGCTCTTTCTACGAGCAGTACTTC
TRBV6-1	TRBD2	TRBJ2-3	.	14	CAAGGSGGTDTQYF	TGTGCCGCCGGGGGTAGCGGGGGCACAGATACGCAGTATTTT
TRBV11-2	TRBD2	TRBJ2-7	.	14	CASESAGGLVEQYF	TGTGCCAGCGAATCAGCGGGGGGGCTTGTCGAGCAGTACTTC
TRBV2	TRBD2	TRBJ2-7	.	13	CASGERGGYEQYF	TGTGCCAGCGGCGAGCGGGGGGGCTACGAGCAGTACTTC
TRBV4-1	.	TRBJ2-3	.	17	CASSRPSAGMGTDTQYF	TGCGCCAGCAGCCGGCCCAGTGCAGGGATGGGCACAGATACGCAGTATTTT
TRBV19	.	TRBJ2-2	.	11	CASSISGELFF	TGTGCCAGTAGTATCAGCGGGGAGCTGTTTTTT
TRBV5-1	TRBD1	TRBJ2-5	.	14	CASSVRQGPETQYF	TGCGCCAGCAGCGTAAGACAGGGTCCGGAGACCCAGTACTTC
TRBV7-9	.	TRBJ2-3	.	15	CASSRWGERTDTQYF	TGTGCCAGCAGCCGGTGGGGGGAGAGAACAGATACGCAGTATTTT
TRBV13	TRBD1	TRBJ2-7	.	13	CASRGQGKFEQYF	TGTGCCAGCCGGGGACAGGGAAAATTCGAGCAGTACTTC
TRBV5-1	TRBD2	TRBJ2-1	once	17	CASSLLLAGGSYNEQFF	TGCGCCAGCAGCTTGCTCCTAGCGGGAGGAAGCTACAATGAGCAGTTCTTC
TRBV7-9	.	TRBJ2-7	.	16	CASSLVPGRGTYEQYF	TGTGCCAGCAGCTTAGTACCCGGCAGGGGAACCTACGAGCAGTACTTC
TRBV6-5	TRBD1	TRBJ2-2	once	14	CASSRDRGVGELFF	TGTGCCAGCAGCCGGGACAGGGGTGTCGGGGAGCTGTTTTTT
TRBV25-1	TRBD2	TRBJ2-5	.	16	CASSEASGKPRETQYF	TGTGCCAGCAGTGAAGCTAGCGGGAAGCCCAGGGAGACCCAGTACTTC
TRBV7-8	.	TRBJ2-2	.	14	CASSLNLISGELFF	TGTGCCAGCAGCTTAAACCTAATCTCCGGGGAGCTGTTTTTT
TRBV6-5	.	TRBJ1-1	.	12	CASSPRGAEAFF	TGTGCCAGCAGCCCAAGGGGCGCTGAAGCTTTCTTT
TRBV30	TRBD1	TRBJ1-1	few	16	CAWRGRDRGWNTEAFF	TGTGCCTGGAGGGGCCGGGACAGGGGATGGAACACTGAAGCTTTCTTT
TRBV6-5	.	TRBJ1-6	.	16	CASSYSSQGGNSPLHF	TGTGCCAGCAGTTACTCGTCACAGGGAGGGAATTCACCCCTCCACTTT
TRBV6-5	.	TRBJ2-5	.	14	CASSYSMSPETQYF	TGTGCCAGCAGTTACTCGATGAGTCCGGAGACCCAGTACTTC
TRBV6-5	.	TRBJ1-3	.	15	CASSYKGLSGNTIYF	TGTGCCAGCAGTTACAAGGGGCTCTCTGGAAACACCATATATTTT